These T cell receptor beta chains were read from a single sample in a study of blood T cell repertoires in COVID-19. The method was immunoSEQ multiplex PCR; TCRdb's version includes in-frame clones alone and lacks a portion of them. Altogether 150,000 or so clones are present, about 80% being singletons, with the ten largest covering 0.5% to 0.65%. The sequenced sample was peripheral blood. Receptors were obtained from a man in his 60s with acute or convalescent COVID-19. CDR3s include the opening cysteine and the closing phenylalanine or tryptophan. The D gene is left open where the match is weak. Part of the rows lack a size; the others show once, few, many or a class for expanded clones.

V	J	size	D	DNA	CDR3
TRBV5-1	TRBJ1-1	.	.	TGCGCCAGCAGACGAGACAGCTACATGAACACTGAAGCTTTCTTT	CASRRDSYMNTEAFF
TRBV6-5	TRBJ1-1	.	.	TGTGCCAGCAGAGCGGGGCCGAACACTGAAGCTTTCTTT	CASRAGPNTEAFF
TRBV5-1	TRBJ1-2	.	.	TGCGCCAGCAGGGCGCAGGGCCACTATGGCTACACCTTC	CASRAQGHYGYTF
TRBV5-1	TRBJ2-5	few	TRBD1	TGCGCCAGCAGCTTGAGAACAGGGGGCGGGGAGACCCAGTACTTC	CASSLRTGGGETQYF
TRBV28	TRBJ2-3	.	TRBD1	TGTGCCAGCAGTCTCAACAGGGGGTTCACAGATACGCAGTATTTT	CASSLNRGFTDTQYF
TRBV27	TRBJ1-4	.	TRBD1	TGTGCCAGCAGGCCCATACCCGGGACAGCTAATGAAAAACTGTTTTTT	CASRPIPGTANEKLFF
TRBV19	TRBJ2-3	.	.	TGTGCCAGTAGTATCGGGAATGTTGCGGCGTGGACAGATACGCAGTATTTT	CASSIGNVAAWTDTQYF
TRBV19	TRBJ2-7	.	.	TGTGCCAGTAGTATAGACTCGAGCTCCTACGAGCAGTACTTC	CASSIDSSSYEQYF
TRBV19	TRBJ2-1	.	.	TGTGCCAGTAGTTCCGGGACTTCCGTCTCCTACAATGAGCAGTTCTTC	CASSSGTSVSYNEQFF
TRBV27	TRBJ1-1	.	TRBD1	TGTGCCAGCAGGGACAGGGTAAACACTGAAGCTTTCTTT	CASRDRVNTEAFF
TRBV6-6	TRBJ2-7	.	TRBD1	TGTGCCAGCATGGACCCGGGACAGGCCTACGAGCAGTACTTC	CASMDPGQAYEQYF
TRBV28	TRBJ2-3	once	TRBD1	TGTGCCAGCAGACCCCGGGACAGGGCCACAGATACGCAGTATTTT	CASRPRDRATDTQYF
TRBV12-3/TRBV12-4	TRBJ1-6	.	.	TGTGCCAGCAGACAGACACGCTCACCCCTCCACTTT	CASRQTRSPLHF
TRBV7-2	TRBJ2-1	.	.	TGTGCCAGCAGCCCAGGTTTGGGCGGACTTTACAATGAGCAGTTCTTC	CASSPGLGGLYNEQFF
TRBV5-6	TRBJ2-3	.	.	TGTGCCAGCAGTTACGGGAGAGGGAGTGGCACAGATACGCAGTATTTT	CASSYGRGSGTDTQYF
TRBV4-2	TRBJ1-6	.	.	TGTGCCAGCAGCCAAGGCGAAGGGGCGCAGAATAATTCACCCCTCCACTTT	CASSQGEGAQNNSPLHF
TRBV5-6	TRBJ2-7	.	.	TGTGCCAGCAGCTTGGATCTGGGCCCCCACGAGCAGTACTTC	CASSLDLGPHEQYF
TRBV5-4	TRBJ2-5	.	TRBD1	TGTGCCAGCAGCTTACCGGGACAGCAAGAGACCCAGTACTTC	CASSLPGQQETQYF
TRBV6-6	TRBJ1-6	once	.	TGTGCCAGCAGTCGGAGGCTTCACAGGGATCGGAATTCACCCCTCCACTTT	CASSRRLHRDRNSPLHF
TRBV29-1	TRBJ1-2	.	TRBD1	TGCAGCGTAAGGACAGGGGACTATGGCTACACCTTC	CSVRTGDYGYTF
TRBV7-3	TRBJ2-1	.	TRBD2	TGTGCCAGCAGCTTACGGCTAGCGGGCCGGAATGAGCAGTTCTTC	CASSLRLAGRNEQFF
TRBV5-1	TRBJ1-1	.	.	TGCGCCAGCAGCTTGGGGCCTTCAGCAGGGGCTGAAGCTTTCTTT	CASSLGPSAGAEAFF
TRBV11-3	TRBJ2-7	few	.	TGTGCCAGCAGCTTGGAGGGACGAAACGAGCAGTACTTC	CASSLEGRNEQYF
TRBV7-3	TRBJ2-1	.	.	TGTGCCAGCAGCTTAATGGCGGAGACTGAGCAGTTCTTC	CASSLMAETEQFF
TRBV5-1	TRBJ1-4	.	.	TGCGCCAGCAGCTTCACAGGGACCGCAACTAATGAAAAACTGTTTTTT	CASSFTGTATNEKLFF
TRBV7-8	TRBJ1-4	few	TRBD1	TGTGCCAGCAGCTCTAGGGACAGTCAGAAAGGAGAAAAACTGTTTTTT	CASSSRDSQKGEKLFF
TRBV3-1/TRBV3-2	TRBJ2-3	.	.	TGTGCCAGCAGCCAAGATGGGGGACACATTACAGATACGCAGTATTTT	CASSQDGGHITDTQYF
TRBV7-9	TRBJ1-2	.	.	TGTGCCAGCAGCCACAGACAGTATGGCTACACCTTC	CASSHRQYGYTF
TRBV5-1	TRBJ1-6	once	TRBD1	TGCGCCAGCAGCTTGGGGGACAGGGATAATTCACCCCTCCACTTT	CASSLGDRDNSPLHF
TRBV5-6	TRBJ2-1	.	TRBD1	TGTGCCAGCAGCTTTGGGACAGGGGGCTACAATGAGCAGTTCTTC	CASSFGTGGYNEQFF
TRBV7-2	TRBJ2-1	once	.	TGTGCCAGCATCCCGGACTACTCCTACAATGAGCAGTTCTTC	CASIPDYSYNEQFF
TRBV5-1	TRBJ1-1	once	TRBD1	TGCGCCAGCACCTCCGGGACAGGGCTATACACTGAAGCTTTCTTT	CASTSGTGLYTEAFF
TRBV25-1	TRBJ2-7	.	.	TGTGCCAGCAGTGAACAAGGGGTTTCCTACGGCGAGCAGTACTTC	CASSEQGVSYGEQYF
TRBV6-2/TRBV6-3	TRBJ1-1	once	.	TGTGCCAGCAGTTACTCGGGCAGGGGTCCTGAAGCTTTCTTT	CASSYSGRGPEAFF
TRBV9	TRBJ1-4	.	TRBD1	TGTGCCAGCAGCGTAGATCAGGGGGCAGGAAATGAAAAACTGTTTTTT	CASSVDQGAGNEKLFF
TRBV27	TRBJ2-1	.	TRBD2	TGTGCCAGCAGTTCCCGGACTAGCGGTGGGGATGAGCAGTTCTTC	CASSSRTSGGDEQFF
TRBV2	TRBJ1-2	few	.	TGTGCCAGCAGTCTGATAGGGGGAGACTATGGCTACACCTTC	CASSLIGGDYGYTF
TRBV3-1/TRBV3-2	TRBJ2-5	few	.	TGTGCCAGCAGCCAAGAGCGCGTGATTTTGGAGACCCAGTACTTC	CASSQERVILETQYF
TRBV5-8	TRBJ1-6	.	.	TGTGCCAGCAGCTCGGGGGTCGAGAATTCACCCCTCCACTTT	CASSSGVENSPLHF
TRBV18	TRBJ1-2	many	TRBD1	TGTGCCAGCTCACGGGACAGGAGTTCTTATGGCTACACCTTC	CASSRDRSSYGYTF
TRBV2	TRBJ1-2	.	.	TGTGCCATGCTCGTTGGTGGGCCCCAACCCCCATTCTATGGCTACACCTTC	CAMLVGGPQPPFYGYTF
TRBV2	TRBJ2-3	.	TRBD2	TGTGCCAGCAGGGGGAGCGGGGGGCCCGGCACAGATACGCAGTATTTT	CASRGSGGPGTDTQYF
TRBV6-2/TRBV6-3	TRBJ2-1	.	TRBD2	TGTGCCAGCAGTCCCCCCGGGGTTGGGGGGGATGAGCAGTTCTTC	CASSPPGVGGDEQFF
TRBV7-2	TRBJ2-5	.	TRBD1	TGTGCCAGCAGCCCCCGACCGGGACAGGGTGAGACCCAGTACTTC	CASSPRPGQGETQYF